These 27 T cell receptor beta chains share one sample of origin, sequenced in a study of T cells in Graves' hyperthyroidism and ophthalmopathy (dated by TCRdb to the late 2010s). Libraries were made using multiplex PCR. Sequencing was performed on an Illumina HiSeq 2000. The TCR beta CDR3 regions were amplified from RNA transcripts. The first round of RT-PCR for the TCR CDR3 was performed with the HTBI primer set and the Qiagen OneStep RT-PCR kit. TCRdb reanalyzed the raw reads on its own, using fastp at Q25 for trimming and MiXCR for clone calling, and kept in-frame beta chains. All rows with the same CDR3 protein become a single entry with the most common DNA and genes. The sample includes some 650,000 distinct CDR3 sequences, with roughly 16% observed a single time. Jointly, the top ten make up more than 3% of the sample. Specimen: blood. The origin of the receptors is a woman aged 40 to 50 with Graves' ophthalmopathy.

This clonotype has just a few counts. This chain's CDR3 is CASSESREAYNEQFF. The CDR3 DNA is TGTGCCAGCAGTGAATCCAGGGAAGCCTACAATGAGCAGTTCTTC. The chain employs TRBV6-1 and TRBJ2-1; D is perhaps TRBD1 (5 bases). V gave up 2 bases and J gave up 2 bases, with 10 bases separating them. The CDR3 runs 15 residues. Germline CDR1 is MNHNS and CDR2 is SASEGT.

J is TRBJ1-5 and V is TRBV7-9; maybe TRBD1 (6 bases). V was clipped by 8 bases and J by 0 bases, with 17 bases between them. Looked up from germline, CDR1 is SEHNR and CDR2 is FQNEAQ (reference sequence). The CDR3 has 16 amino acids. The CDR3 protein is CASPVGGAPSNQPQHF. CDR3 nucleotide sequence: TGTGCCAGCCCCGTTGGGGGGGCCCCTAGCAATCAGCCCCAGCATTTT.

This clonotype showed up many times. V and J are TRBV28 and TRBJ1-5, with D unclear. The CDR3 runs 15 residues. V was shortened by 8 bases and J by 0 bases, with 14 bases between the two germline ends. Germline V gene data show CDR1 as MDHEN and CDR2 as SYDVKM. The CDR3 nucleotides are TGTGCCAGCCAAGGTTTTTGGGGTAGCAATCAGCCCCAGCATTTT. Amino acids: CASQGFWGSNQPQHF.

CDR3 DNA sequence: TGCAGTGCTAGAGGCCAGAGCGGGGGCGGGTATACGCAGTATTTT. This codes for CSARGQSGGGYTQYF. The V call is TRBV20-1, the J call TRBJ2-3, with TRBD2 matching over 8 bases. Trimming took 1 base from V and 7 from J; bases not matched to a gene: 10. CDR3 length: 15 residues. Germline loops: CDR1 DFQATT, CDR2 SNEGSKA (reference sequence).

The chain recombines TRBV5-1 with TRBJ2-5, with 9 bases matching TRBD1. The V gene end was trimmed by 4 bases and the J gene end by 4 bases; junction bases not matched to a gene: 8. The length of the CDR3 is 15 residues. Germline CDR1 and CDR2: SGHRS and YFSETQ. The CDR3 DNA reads TGCGCCAGCAGCCTCCGGGACAGGGCCATAGAGACCCAGTACTTC. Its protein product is CASSLRDRAIETQYF.

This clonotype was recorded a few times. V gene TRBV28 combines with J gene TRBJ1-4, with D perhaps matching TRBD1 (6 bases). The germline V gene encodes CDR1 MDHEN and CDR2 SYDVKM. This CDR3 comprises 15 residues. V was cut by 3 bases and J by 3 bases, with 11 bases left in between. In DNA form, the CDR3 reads TGTGCCAGCAGTTTTAGGGGGATATCTAATGAAAAACTGTTTTTT. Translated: CASSFRGISNEKLFF.

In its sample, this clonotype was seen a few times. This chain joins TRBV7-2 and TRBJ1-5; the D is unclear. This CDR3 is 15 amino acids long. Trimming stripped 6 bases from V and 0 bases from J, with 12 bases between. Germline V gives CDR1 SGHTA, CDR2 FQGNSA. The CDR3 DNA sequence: TGTGCCAGCAGACAAAAGAGCTATAGCAATCAGCCCCAGCATTTT. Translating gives CASRQKSYSNQPQHF.

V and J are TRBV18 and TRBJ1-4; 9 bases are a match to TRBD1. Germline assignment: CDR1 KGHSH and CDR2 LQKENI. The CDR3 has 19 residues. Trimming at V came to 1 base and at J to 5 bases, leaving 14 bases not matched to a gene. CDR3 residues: CASSPLAGTGLTPNEKLFF. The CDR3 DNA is TGTGCCAGCTCACCACTAGCCGGGACAGGGCTAACCCCGAATGAAAAACTGTTTTTT. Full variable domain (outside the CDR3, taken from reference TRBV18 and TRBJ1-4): NAGVMQNPRHLVRRRGQEARLRCSPMKGHSHVYWYRQLPEEGLKFMVYLQKENIIDESGMPKERFSAEFPKEGPSILRIQQVVRGDSAAYFCASSPLAGTGLTPNEKLFFGSGTQLSVL.

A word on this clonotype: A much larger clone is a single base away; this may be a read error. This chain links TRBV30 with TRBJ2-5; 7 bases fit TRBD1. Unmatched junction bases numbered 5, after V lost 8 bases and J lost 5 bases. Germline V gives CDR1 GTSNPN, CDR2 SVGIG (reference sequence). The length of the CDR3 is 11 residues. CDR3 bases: TGTGCCGGGCAGGGGGAGGAGACCCAGTACTTC. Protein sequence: CAGQGEETQYF.

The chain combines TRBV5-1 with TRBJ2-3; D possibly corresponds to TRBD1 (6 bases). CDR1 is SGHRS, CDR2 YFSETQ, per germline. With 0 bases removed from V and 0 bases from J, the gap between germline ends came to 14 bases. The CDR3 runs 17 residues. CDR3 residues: CASSLGFFGTSTDTQYF. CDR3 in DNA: TGCGCCAGCAGCTTGGGATTTTTTGGGACAAGCACAGATACGCAGTATTTT. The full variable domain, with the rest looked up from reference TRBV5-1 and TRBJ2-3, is KAGVTQTPRYLIKTRGQQVTLSCSPISGHRSVSWYQQTPGQGLQFLFEYFSETQRNKGNFPGRFSGRQFSNSRSEMNVSTLELGDSALYLCASSLGFFGTSTDTQYFGPGTRLTVL.

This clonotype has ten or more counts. CDR3 region: CASRPRTSGGLKYNEQFF. DNA of the CDR3: TGTGCCAGCAGGCCTAGGACTAGCGGGGGCCTTAAATACAATGAGCAGTTCTTC. The V call is TRBV12-3 or TRBV12-4, the J call TRBJ2-1, with 13 bases matching TRBD2. V was pared by 6 bases and J by 4 bases, with 12 bases of the junction left unmatched. The CDR3 has 18 amino acids.

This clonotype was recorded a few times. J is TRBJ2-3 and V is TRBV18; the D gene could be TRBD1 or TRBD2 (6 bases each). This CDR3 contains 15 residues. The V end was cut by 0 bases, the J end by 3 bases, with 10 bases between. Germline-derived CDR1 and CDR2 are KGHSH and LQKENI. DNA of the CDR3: TGTGCCAGCTCACCACCGGAAGGGGGGACAGATACGCAGTATTTT. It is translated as CASSPPEGGTDTQYF.

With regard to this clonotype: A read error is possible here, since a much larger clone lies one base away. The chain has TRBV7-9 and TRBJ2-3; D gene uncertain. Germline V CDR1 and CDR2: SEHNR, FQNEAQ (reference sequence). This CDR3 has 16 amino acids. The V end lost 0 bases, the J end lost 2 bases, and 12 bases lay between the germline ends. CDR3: CASSLAEREDTDTQYF. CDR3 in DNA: TGTGCCAGCAGCTTAGCGGAAAGGGAAGACACAGATACGCAGTATTTT.

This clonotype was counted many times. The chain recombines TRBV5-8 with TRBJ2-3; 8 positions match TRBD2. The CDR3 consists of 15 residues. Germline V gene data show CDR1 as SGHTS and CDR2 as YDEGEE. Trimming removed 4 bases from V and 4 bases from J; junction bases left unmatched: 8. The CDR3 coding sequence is TGTGCCAGCAGCGGGGGAGCGGGAGTAGCAGATACGCAGTATTTT. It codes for CASSGGAGVADTQYF.

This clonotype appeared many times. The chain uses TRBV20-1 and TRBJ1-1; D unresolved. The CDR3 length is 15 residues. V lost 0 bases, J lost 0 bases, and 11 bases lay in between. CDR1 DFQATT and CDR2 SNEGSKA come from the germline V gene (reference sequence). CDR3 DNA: TGCAGTGCTAGAGATAGGCGATTCATGAACACTGAAGCTTTCTTT. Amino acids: CSARDRRFMNTEAFF.

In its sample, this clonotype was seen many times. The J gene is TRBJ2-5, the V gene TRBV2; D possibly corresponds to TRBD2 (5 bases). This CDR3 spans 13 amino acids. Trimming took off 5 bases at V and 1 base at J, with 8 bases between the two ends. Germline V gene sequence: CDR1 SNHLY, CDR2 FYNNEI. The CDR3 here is CASSLASQETQYF. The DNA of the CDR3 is TGTGCCAGCAGTCTAGCCAGCCAAGAGACCCAGTACTTC.

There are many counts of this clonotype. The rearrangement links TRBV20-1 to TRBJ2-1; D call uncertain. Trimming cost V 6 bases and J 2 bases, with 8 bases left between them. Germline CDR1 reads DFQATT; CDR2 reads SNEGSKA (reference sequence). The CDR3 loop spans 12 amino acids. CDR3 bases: TGCAGTGCCAAGCAGGCCTACAATGAGCAGTTCTTC. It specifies CSAKQAYNEQFF.

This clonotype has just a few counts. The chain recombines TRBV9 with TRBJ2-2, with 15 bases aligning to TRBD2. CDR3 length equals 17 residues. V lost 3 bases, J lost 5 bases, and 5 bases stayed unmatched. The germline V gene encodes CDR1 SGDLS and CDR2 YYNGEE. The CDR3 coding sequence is TGTGCCAGCAGCGGGACTAGCGGGGGGGCCGGTACCGGGGAGCTGTTTTTT. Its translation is CASSGTSGGAGTGELFF.

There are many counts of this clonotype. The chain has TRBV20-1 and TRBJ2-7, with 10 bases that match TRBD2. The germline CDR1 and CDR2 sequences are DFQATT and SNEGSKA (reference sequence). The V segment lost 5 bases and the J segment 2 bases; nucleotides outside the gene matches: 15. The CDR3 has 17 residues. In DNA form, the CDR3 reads TGCAGTGCTCCCGGTCTAGCGGGAGCCCGCACCCCCTACGAGCAGTACTTC. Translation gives CSAPGLAGARTPYEQYF.

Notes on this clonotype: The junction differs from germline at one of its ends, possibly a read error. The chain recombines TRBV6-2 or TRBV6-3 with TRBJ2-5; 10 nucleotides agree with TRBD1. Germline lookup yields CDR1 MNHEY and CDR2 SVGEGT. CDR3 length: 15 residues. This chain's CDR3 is CASSYIRDRGETQHF. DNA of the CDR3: TGTGCCAGCAGTTATATCCGGGACAGGGGAGAGACCCAGCACTTC.

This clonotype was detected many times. In nucleotides, the CDR3 is TGTGCCAGCAGCTTTGAGGGGGCTGGTGGCACTGAAGCTTTCTTT. It encodes CASSFEGAGGTEAFF. This rearrangement joins TRBV5-8 to TRBJ1-1; the match to TRBD1 covers 7 bases. The CDR3 totals 15 residues. Germline CDR1 and CDR2: SGHTS and YDEGEE. V dropped 2 bases and J dropped 4; count of bases not matched to a gene: 8.

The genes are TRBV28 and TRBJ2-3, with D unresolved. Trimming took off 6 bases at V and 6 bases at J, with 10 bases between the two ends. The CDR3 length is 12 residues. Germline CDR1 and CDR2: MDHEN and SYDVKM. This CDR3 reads CASRMTEDTQYF. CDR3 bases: TGTGCCAGCAGGATGACGGAGGATACGCAGTATTTT.

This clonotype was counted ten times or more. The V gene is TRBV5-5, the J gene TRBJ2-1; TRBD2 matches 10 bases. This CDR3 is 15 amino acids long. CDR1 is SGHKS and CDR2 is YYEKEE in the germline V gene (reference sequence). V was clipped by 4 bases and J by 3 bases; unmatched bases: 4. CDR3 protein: CASSAGLAFYNEQFF. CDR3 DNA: TGTGCCAGCAGCGCGGGACTAGCGTTCTACAATGAGCAGTTCTTC. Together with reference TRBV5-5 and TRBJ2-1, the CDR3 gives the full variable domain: DAGVTQSPTHLIKTRGQQVTLRCSPISGHKSVSWYQQVLGQGPQFIFQYYEKEERGRGNFPDRFSARQFPNYSSELNVNALLLGDSALYLCASSAGLAFYNEQFFGPGTRLTVL.

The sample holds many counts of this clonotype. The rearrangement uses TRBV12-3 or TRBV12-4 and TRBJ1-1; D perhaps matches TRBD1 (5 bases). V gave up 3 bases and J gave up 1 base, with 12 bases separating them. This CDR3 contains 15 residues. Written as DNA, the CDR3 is TGTGCCAGCAGTTTTTATGGGGCTGGGAACACTGAAGCTTTCTTT. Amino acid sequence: CASSFYGAGNTEAFF.

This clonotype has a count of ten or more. The CDR3 loop is CASSYVGNTIYF. The CDR3 DNA reads TGTGCCAGCAGCTACGTCGGAAACACCATATATTTT. The chain joins TRBV7-8 to TRBJ1-3; unclear D gene. The CDR3 length is 12 residues. Looked up from germline, CDR1 is SGHVS and CDR2 is FQNEAQ. V lost 4 bases and J 4 bases, leaving 5 bases between the germline ends.

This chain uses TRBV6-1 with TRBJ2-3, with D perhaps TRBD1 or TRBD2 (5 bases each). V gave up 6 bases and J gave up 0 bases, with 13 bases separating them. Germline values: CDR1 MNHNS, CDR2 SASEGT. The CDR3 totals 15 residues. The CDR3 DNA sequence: TGTGCCAGCAGCCATGACAGAGGGAGCACAGATACGCAGTATTTT. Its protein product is CASSHDRGSTDTQYF.

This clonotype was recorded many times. The CDR3 sequence: CASTSPGTQTGYGYTF. The DNA for the CDR3 is TGTGCCAGCACCTCTCCCGGGACTCAGACCGGCTATGGCTACACCTTC. The chain joins TRBV5-5 to TRBJ1-2; D is possibly TRBD1 (5 bases). The CDR3 spans 16 residues. V dropped 6 bases and J dropped 4 bases, with 22 bases sitting between them. Per the germline V gene, CDR1 is SGHKS and CDR2 is YYEKEE (reference sequence).